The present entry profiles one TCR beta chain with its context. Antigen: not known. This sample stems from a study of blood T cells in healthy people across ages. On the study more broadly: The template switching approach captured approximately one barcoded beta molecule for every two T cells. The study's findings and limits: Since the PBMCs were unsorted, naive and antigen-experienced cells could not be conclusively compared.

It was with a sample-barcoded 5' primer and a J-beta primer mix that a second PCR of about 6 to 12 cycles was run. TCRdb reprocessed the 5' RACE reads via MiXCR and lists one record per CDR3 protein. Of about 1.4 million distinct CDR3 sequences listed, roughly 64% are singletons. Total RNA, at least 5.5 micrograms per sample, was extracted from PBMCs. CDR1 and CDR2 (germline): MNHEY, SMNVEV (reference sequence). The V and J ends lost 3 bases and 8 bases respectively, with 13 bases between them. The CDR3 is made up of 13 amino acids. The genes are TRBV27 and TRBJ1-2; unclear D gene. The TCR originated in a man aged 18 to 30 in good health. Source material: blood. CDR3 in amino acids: CASSFYLGSGYTF. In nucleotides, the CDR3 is TGTGCCAGCAGTTTCTACCTAGGGAGCGGCTACACCTTC.